This passage covers 15 T cell receptor beta chains from one sample sequenced in a study of blood T cells in healthy people across ages. Combining a sample-barcoded 5' primer with a J-beta primer mix, a second PCR ran for about 7 to 11 cycles. Via MiXCR, TCRdb re-called the 5' RACE reads, giving one row per CDR3 protein. The table includes over a million distinct CDR3 sequences, under 30% detected once. The data also belong to a second study, concerning T cells of mothers and their children.

Sequencing input: blood. These receptors originate from a girl aged 2 to 10 in good health.

This chain joins TRBV12-3 or TRBV12-4 and TRBJ1-2; no firm D call. The germline V and J ends were trimmed by 0 bases and 4 bases, with 9 bases remaining between them. The CDR3 loop spans 14 amino acids. The CDR3, as DNA: TGTGCCAGCAGTTTAGCAGTAAGCTCCTATGGCTACACCTTC. Its protein product is CASSLAVSSYGYTF.

This chain connects TRBV20-1 to TRBJ2-7; D gene uncertain. Germline CDR1 is DFQATT and CDR2 is SNEGSKA (reference sequence). The CDR3 has 14 residues. Trimming pared 3 bases from V and 0 bases from J, leaving 12 bases between. This chain's CDR3 is CSASRHSRSYEQYF. The DNA for the CDR3 is TGCAGTGCTAGTAGACATTCCCGCTCCTACGAGCAGTACTTC.

The chain has TRBV5-5 and TRBJ2-1, with unresolved D. V was cut by 3 bases and J by 6 bases, with 13 bases left in between. Germline-derived CDR1 and CDR2 are SGHKS and YYEKEE (reference sequence). CDR3 length equals 14 residues. CDR3 DNA sequence: TGTGCCAGCAGCTCGGTCGGAGCAGTCAATGAGCAGTTCTTC. Translating it yields CASSSVGAVNEQFF.

The chain combines TRBV20-1 with TRBJ2-3, with 11 bases identical to TRBD2. J lost 4 bases, V lost 3 bases, and 6 bases had no gene match. Germline lookup yields CDR1 DFQATT and CDR2 SNEGSKA (reference sequence). This CDR3 contains 15 residues. Written as DNA, the CDR3 is TGCAGTGCTAGTCGACCGGGACTAGCGGCAGATACGCAGTATTTT. Its protein product is CSASRPGLAADTQYF.

The V and J genes are TRBV7-2 and TRBJ1-4; D might be TRBD1 (5 bases). V shed 2 bases and J shed 5 bases, with 12 bases lying between them. This CDR3 has 15 amino acids. Germline V CDR1 and CDR2: SGHTA, FQGNSA. Here the CDR3 reads CASSLWGVQNEKLFF. The DNA of the CDR3 is TGTGCCAGCAGCTTATGGGGCGTACAGAATGAAAAACTGTTTTTT. The variable domain in full, completed from reference TRBV7-2 and TRBJ1-4, reads GAGVSQSPSNKVTEKGKDVELRCDPISGHTALYWYRQSLGQGLEFLIYFQGNSAPDKSGLPSDRFSAERTGGSVSTLTIQRTQQEDSAVYLCASSLWGVQNEKLFFGSGTQLSVL.

This chain uses TRBV5-1 with TRBJ1-4, with 11 bases aligning to TRBD1. CDR3 length: 16 residues. Germline loops: CDR1 SGHRS, CDR2 YFSETQ. Germline trimming cut 4 bases from V and 4 bases from J; bases unmatched to any gene: 6. The CDR3 DNA is TGCGCCAGCAGCGGCGGACAGGGGGCAATTAATGAAAAACTGTTTTTT. Its translation: CASSGGQGAINEKLFF.

This clonotype was counted only a few times. This chain connects TRBV7-2 to TRBJ1-2; 7 bases match TRBD1. Germline V gives CDR1 SGHTA, CDR2 FQGNSA. The trim removed 6 bases at V and 6 bases at J, leaving 19 bases unmatched. This CDR3 has 17 amino acids. Here the CDR3 DNA reads TGTGCCAGCAGACGTATTTATAGACAGGGTAAATTCCATGGCTACACCTTC. Its protein is CASRRIYRQGKFHGYTF.

This clonotype was observed a few times. The V and J genes are TRBV12-3 or TRBV12-4 and TRBJ2-7, with D perhaps matching TRBD2 (6 bases). This CDR3 is built from 13 residues. V lost 2 bases and J lost 3, with 8 bases in between. This chain's CDR3 is CASSLRRDYEQYF. For the CDR3, the DNA is TGTGCCAGCAGTTTACGGCGGGACTACGAGCAGTACTTC.

Only a few counts were recorded for this clonotype. The chain joins TRBV7-8 to TRBJ2-4; D possibly matches TRBD1 or TRBD2 (6 bases each). Germline CDR1 SGHVS, CDR2 FQNEAQ. V was clipped by 1 base and J by 3 bases, with 13 bases between them. The CDR3 covers 16 residues. The CDR3 sequence: CASSLEYREVKNIQYF. The CDR3 DNA sequence: TGTGCCAGCAGCTTAGAGTACAGGGAGGTCAAAAACATTCAGTACTTC.

This clonotype was found a few times. The chain links TRBV4-1 to TRBJ2-2; the match to TRBD2 covers 15 bases. The germline V gene has CDR1 MGHRA and CDR2 YSYEKL. The CDR3 is 18 amino acids. With V trimmed by 4 bases and J by 7 bases, 10 bases remained unmatched. CDR3 amino acids: CASSLTGLAGGPSGELFF. The CDR3 DNA reads as TGCGCCAGCAGCCTAACTGGACTAGCGGGGGGGCCAAGCGGGGAGCTGTTTTTT.

The chain is built from TRBV27 and TRBJ1-2; tentatively, D is TRBD1 (5 bases). Germline CDR1 reads MNHEY; CDR2 reads SMNVEV (reference sequence). The CDR3 has 16 residues. Trimming removed 2 bases from V and 4 bases from J, with 17 bases in between. CDR3 amino acids: CASSLNPRVPAYGYTF. CDR3 sequence (DNA): TGTGCCAGCAGTTTAAACCCCAGGGTTCCGGCCTATGGCTACACCTTC.

This clonotype turned up a few times. The chain carries TRBV12-5 and TRBJ2-1; D is perhaps TRBD1 or TRBD2 (6 bases each). CDR3 length: 12 amino acids. Germline V CDR1 and CDR2: LGHNT, FRNRAP. The ends were cut back, 6 bases at V and 8 bases at J, with 11 bases in the middle. CDR3 in amino acids: CASGKGGDEQFF. The CDR3 DNA reads TGTGCTAGTGGGAAGGGGGGCGATGAGCAGTTCTTC.

This clonotype was seen a handful of times. The genes are TRBV2 and TRBJ2-3; 7 bases fit TRBD1. The CDR3 has 13 amino acids. Trimming at V came to 6 bases and at J to 2 bases, leaving 2 bases not matched to a gene. The germline V gene has CDR1 SNHLY and CDR2 FYNNEI. CDR3 in amino acids: CASRGQPTDTQYF. CDR3 DNA: TGTGCCAGCAGGGGACAGCCCACAGATACGCAGTATTTT.

This clonotype was seen a few times. The gene calls are TRBV29-1 and TRBJ2-1; 8 nucleotides align to TRBD2. Trimming cost V 7 bases and J 9 bases; bases outside gene matches: 8. The CDR3 is 12 residues long. Germline V lookup: CDR1 SQVTM, CDR2 ANQGSEA. CDR3 sequence reads: CSGRSGGSEQFF. CDR3 DNA sequence: TGCAGCGGCCGCTCGGGGGGGAGTGAGCAGTTCTTC.

This chain joins TRBV12-3 or TRBV12-4 and TRBJ2-6; TRBD1 or TRBD2 may be the D gene (5 bases each). V was cut by 3 bases and J by 2 bases, with 11 bases left in between. The CDR3 covers 16 residues. CDR3 loop: CASSFGGKAGANVLTF. CDR3 in DNA: TGTGCCAGCAGTTTTGGGGGAAAGGCTGGGGCCAACGTCCTGACTTTC.